These T cell receptor beta chains were read from a single sample in a study of post-analysis software for immune sequencing data. TCRdb processed the PCR reads anew with MiXCR; each CDR3 protein has one entry. Here the sample spans fewer than 900,000 distinct CDR3 sequences, about half being singletons. Sequences were obtained from blood. These receptors were obtained from a girl aged 5-17 years with multiple sclerosis. Both conserved end residues are part of each CDR3. D genes are given only for firm matches. Clone size appears in some rows only: once, few, many, or a class for an expanded clone.

j_call clone_size d_call v_call cdr3_aa cdr3_nt
TRBJ1-1 - - TRBV14 CASKRDGKNTEAFF TGTGCCAGCAAACGGGACGGGAAAAACACTGAAGCTTTCTTT
TRBJ1-5 - - TRBV12-3/TRBV12-4 CASSLITGADDSNQPQHF TGTGCCAGCAGTTTAATTACCGGGGCAGACGATAGCAATCAGCCCCAGCATTTT
TRBJ2-7 - TRBD1 TRBV20-1 CSARGQGAREQYF TGCAGTGCTAGGGGACAGGGGGCTCGGGAGCAGTACTTC
TRBJ1-1 - TRBD1 TRBV25-1 CASSHPRQGPEAFF TGTGCCAGCAGCCACCCAAGACAGGGCCCTGAAGCTTTCTTT
TRBJ1-2 few TRBD1 TRBV12-3/TRBV12-4 CASRRQGGYGYTF TGTGCCAGCAGGCGACAGGGGGGCTATGGCTACACCTTC
TRBJ2-3 - - TRBV24-1 CATSDPGLRTDTQYF TGTGCCACCAGTGATCCGGGACTCCGCACAGATACGCAGTATTTT
TRBJ2-1 - - TRBV12-3/TRBV12-4 CASSLGNLNEQFF TGTGCCAGCAGTTTAGGGAATCTGAATGAGCAGTTCTTC
TRBJ2-5 - TRBD2 TRBV29-1 CSGRGAEETQYF TGCAGCGGGCGGGGGGCCGAAGAGACCCAGTACTTC
TRBJ2-1 - TRBD1 TRBV6-5 CASSYGLWQGVSEQFF TGTGCCAGCAGTTACGGATTGTGGCAGGGGGTCAGTGAGCAGTTCTTC
TRBJ2-7 - - TRBV12-3/TRBV12-4 CASSSGTFTGPYEQYF TGTGCCAGCAGTTCCGGGACTTTCACGGGGCCCTACGAGCAGTACTTC
TRBJ1-2 many - TRBV28 CASSLTQAGDYGYTF TGTGCCAGCAGTTTAACCCAGGCGGGTGATTATGGCTACACCTTC
TRBJ2-1 - TRBD2 TRBV4-1 CASSQDRLAGGGMKFF TGCGCCAGCAGCCAAGATCGCCTAGCGGGAGGGGGGATGAAGTTCTTC
TRBJ1-1 - - TRBV5-1 CASSLEVHNTEAFF TGCGCCAGCAGCTTGGAGGTCCATAACACTGAAGCTTTCTTT
TRBJ1-2 - - TRBV29-1 CSVEVGIPNYGYTF TGCAGCGTTGAAGTAGGGATTCCTAACTATGGCTACACCTTC
TRBJ2-7 - TRBD1 TRBV20-1 CSARVPGQGYEQYF TGCAGTGCTAGAGTCCCGGGACAGGGCTACGAGCAGTACTTC
TRBJ2-1 - - TRBV7-9 CASSSYTGNEQFF TGTGCCAGCAGCTCGTACACGGGGAATGAGCAGTTCTTC
TRBJ2-7 - - TRBV29-1 CSGGFKRRGNEQYF TGCAGCGGGGGCTTTAAGCGGCGGGGCAATGAGCAGTACTTC
TRBJ1-2 - - TRBV18 CASSPETFPYGYTF TGTGCCAGCTCACCTGAGACCTTCCCCTATGGCTACACCTTC
TRBJ2-1 few - TRBV12-3/TRBV12-4 CASSFRDPYNEQFF TGTGCCAGCAGTTTTAGGGATCCCTACAATGAGCAGTTCTTC
TRBJ2-1 few - TRBV29-1 CSVVRRHGDEQFF TGCAGCGTTGTTAGGAGGCATGGGGATGAGCAGTTCTTC
TRBJ1-2 few - TRBV12-3/TRBV12-4 CASSSGLYGYTF TGTGCCAGCAGTTCCGGCCTGTATGGCTACACCTTC
TRBJ2-1 - - TRBV3-1 CASSPRGHEGPEQFF TGTGCCAGCAGCCCACGGGGACACGAAGGGCCTGAGCAGTTCTTC
TRBJ1-1 - - TRBV5-1 CASSGGTPLEPEAFF TGCGCCAGCAGCGGTGGGACACCTCTCGAACCCGAAGCTTTCTTT
TRBJ1-1 - - TRBV3-1 CASSQSGVTEAFF TGTGCCAGCAGCCAATCGGGGGTCACTGAAGCTTTCTTT
TRBJ1-2 - - TRBV7-9 CASSPTQSLYGYTF TGTGCCAGCAGCCCGACACAGAGTCTCTATGGCTACACCTTC
TRBJ2-7 - - TRBV20-1 CSATAQLGAYEQYF TGCAGTGCTACAGCCCAACTAGGAGCCTACGAGCAGTACTTC
TRBJ1-2 - - TRBV19 CVSSPQSINYGYTF TGTGTCAGTAGCCCACAGAGTATCAACTATGGCTACACCTTC
TRBJ2-7 few - TRBV7-7 CASSLGPDSYEQYF TGTGCTAGCAGCTTAGGGCCCGACTCCTACGAGCAGTACTTC
TRBJ2-7 few TRBD2 TRBV7-2 CASSLGLAGKGEQYF TGTGCCAGCAGCTTGGGTCTAGCGGGTAAGGGCGAGCAGTACTTC
TRBJ2-7 few - TRBV20-1 CSASDAGDETYEQYF TGCAGTGCTAGCGACGCAGGGGACGAGACCTACGAGCAGTACTTC
TRBJ2-3 once TRBD1 TRBV7-3 CASSLGDSASSTDTQYF TGTGCCAGCAGCTTGGGGGACAGCGCTTCTAGCACAGATACGCAGTATTTT
TRBJ1-2 - - TRBV5-5 CASSQYNYGYTF TGTGCCAGCAGTCAGTATAACTATGGCTACACCTTC
TRBJ2-5 - - TRBV7-6 CASSLEIGHGGETQYF TGTGCCAGCAGCTTAGAAATAGGGCACGGCGGGGAGACCCAGTACTTC
TRBJ1-2 - TRBD1 TRBV6-1 CASREGVGGLFTLYGYTF TGTGCCAGCAGGGAAGGGGTAGGGGGCCTTTTCACCCTCTATGGCTACACCTTC
TRBJ2-7 - - TRBV30 CAWTGFRNEQYF TGTGCCTGGACAGGGTTTAGGAACGAGCAGTACTTC
TRBJ2-3 - TRBD2 TRBV10-2 CASSDPLAGAWRDTQYF TGCGCCAGCAGCGACCCTTTAGCGGGAGCGTGGAGAGATACGCAGTATTTT
TRBJ2-4 few - TRBV6-4 CASSERGGRVNDNEQYF TGTGCCAGCAGTGAAAGGGGTGGGCGGGTCAACGACAATGAGCAGTACTTC
TRBJ2-1 - - TRBV7-9 CASSLFPRQLNEQFF TGTGCCAGCAGCTTATTTCCGCGGCAGTTAAATGAGCAGTTCTTC
TRBJ2-7 - - TRBV11-2 CASSLAAAKGSYEQYF TGTGCCAGCAGCTTAGCGGCAGCAAAAGGGTCCTACGAGCAGTACTTC
TRBJ2-7 few TRBD2 TRBV6-1 CASRRRSGGSSYEQYF TGTGCCAGCAGGAGGCGAAGCGGGGGGAGCTCCTACGAGCAGTACTTC
TRBJ2-3 - - TRBV7-8 CASSLVSAVRGDTQYF TGTGCCAGCAGCTTAGTTTCCGCCGTAAGGGGAGATACGCAGTATTTT
TRBJ1-4 - - TRBV7-9 CAGSLLRGGEKLFF TGTGCCGGCAGCTTGTTGAGGGGGGGTGAAAAACTGTTTTTT
TRBJ2-1 - TRBD2 TRBV10-2 CASSELGGSSYNEQFF TGCGCCAGCAGTGAGTTGGGCGGGAGCTCCTACAATGAGCAGTTCTTC
TRBJ2-7 - - TRBV3-1 CASSQGDRLGAEQYF TGTGCCAGCAGCCAAGGTGACAGGCTGGGGGCCGAGCAGTACTTC
TRBJ2-1 - TRBD2 TRBV20-1 CSGTSGTNEQFF TGCAGTGGCACTAGCGGGACTAATGAGCAGTTCTTC
TRBJ2-1 few - TRBV4-3 CASSQGRLDEQFF TGCGCCAGCAGCCAAGGTCGTCTAGATGAGCAGTTCTTC
TRBJ1-5 - - TRBV20-1 CSARVVGVGQPQHF TGCAGTGCTAGAGTGGTGGGGGTGGGGCAGCCCCAGCATTTT
TRBJ1-2 few TRBD1 TRBV12-3/TRBV12-4 CASSRQGTYYGYTF TGTGCCAGCAGTCGACAGGGGACCTACTATGGCTACACCTTC
TRBJ2-3 - - TRBV10-3 CAIQSKQGADTQYF TGTGCCATACAATCCAAGCAGGGAGCAGATACGCAGTATTTT